In this sample, the clone carrying this TCR beta chain turned up a few times. In the original processing: How many nucleated cells were present was estimated from reference gene primer amplification. Clones were sequenced by immunoSEQ multiplex PCR, and TCRdb holds only the in-frame ones, with some missing. V, J and clone size reflect that table, while D and trimming were determined from the DNA. The repertoire includes 200,000 to 250,000 clones, around 82% of them detected once, and approximately 2.9% sits in the top ten. The data were taken from a study of blood T cell repertoires in COVID-19. At the level of the study: Material from acute and convalescent COVID-19 was sourced from the United States, Italy and Spain. PBMCs, B-cell-depleted T cells, or T cells were the source of the cDNA or gDNA that made up the material.

Germline values: CDR1 KGHSH, CDR2 LQKENI. Trimming stripped 3 bases from V and 3 bases from J, with 14 bases between. This CDR3 region has 16 residues. The TCR comes from a woman between 25 and 40 years old who had recovered from COVID-19. Sequencing used peripheral blood. The chain is built from TRBV18 and TRBJ2-2, with a weak D call TRBD2 (5 bases). The CDR3 DNA reads as TGTGCCAGCTCACCCCCCTGGGGAGAGGACACCGGGGAGCTGTTTTTT. Its protein product is CASSPPWGEDTGELFF.